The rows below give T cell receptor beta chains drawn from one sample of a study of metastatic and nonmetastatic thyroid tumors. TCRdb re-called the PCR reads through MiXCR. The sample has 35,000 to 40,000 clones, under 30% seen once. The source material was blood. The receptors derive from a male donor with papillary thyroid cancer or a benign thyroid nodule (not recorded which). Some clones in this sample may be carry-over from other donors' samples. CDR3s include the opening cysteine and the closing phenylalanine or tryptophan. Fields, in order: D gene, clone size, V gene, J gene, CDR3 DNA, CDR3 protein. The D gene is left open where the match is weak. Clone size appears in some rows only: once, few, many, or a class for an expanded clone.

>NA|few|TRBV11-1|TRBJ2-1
TGTGCCAGCAGGGCTGACCGTACCTACAATGAGCAGTTCTTC
CASRADRTYNEQFF
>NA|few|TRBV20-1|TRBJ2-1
TGCAGTGCTAGTCGTGGTAGCGGTATCGGGAATGAGCAGTTCTTC
CSASRGSGIGNEQFF
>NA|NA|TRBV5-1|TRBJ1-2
TGCGCCAGCAGAACAGGTGCGCGTGACTATGGCTACACCTTC
CASRTGARDYGYTF
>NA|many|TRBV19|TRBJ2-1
TGTGCCAGTGAGCCAGGGATTAGCTCCTACAATGAGCAGTTCTTC
CASEPGISSYNEQFF
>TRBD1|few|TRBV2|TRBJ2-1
TGTGCCAGCAGGGATGGACAGGGGGTGGATGAGCAGTTCTTC
CASRDGQGVDEQFF
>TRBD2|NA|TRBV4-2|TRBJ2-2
TGTGCCAGCAGCCAAGATCAGGCCAGCGGGAGGGCCGGGGAGCTGTTTTTT
CASSQDQASGRAGELFF
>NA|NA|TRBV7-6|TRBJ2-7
TGTGCCAGCAGCATAACAGGCGGGCAGACCTACGAGCAGTACTTC
CASSITGGQTYEQYF
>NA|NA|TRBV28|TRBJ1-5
TGTGCCAGTAGACCGATAAGTCAGCCCCAGCATTTT
CASRPISQPQHF
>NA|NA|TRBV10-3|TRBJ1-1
TGTGCCATCAGTGGGAGCTACATGAACACTGAAGCTTTCTTT
CAISGSYMNTEAFF
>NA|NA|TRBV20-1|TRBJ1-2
TGCAGTGCTAGCCACGTCGGGCCCAACTATGGCTACACCTTC
CSASHVGPNYGYTF
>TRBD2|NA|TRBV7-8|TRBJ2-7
TGTGCCATCAGCTTCCCTAGCGGGAGGTTTGCCTACGAGCAGTACTTC
CAISFPSGRFAYEQYF
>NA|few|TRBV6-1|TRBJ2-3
TGTGCCAGCAGTGGTTTATGGGACTTCACAGATACGCAGTATTTT
CASSGLWDFTDTQYF
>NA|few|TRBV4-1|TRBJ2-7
TGCGCCAGCAGCCAAGAGAATAGGGTCTACTACGAGCAGTACTTC
CASSQENRVYYEQYF
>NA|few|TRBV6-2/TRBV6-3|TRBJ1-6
TGTGCCAGCAGTTTACGCGACCAACAATCACCCCTCCACTTT
CASSLRDQQSPLHF
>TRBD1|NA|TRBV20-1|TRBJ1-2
TGCAGTGCTAGGTTGGACAGGTCCGCGCGTGGCTACACCTTC
CSARLDRSARGYTF
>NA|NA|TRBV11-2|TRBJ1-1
TGTGCCAGCAGCTCATCATCGGGTTGGAACACTGAAGCTTTCTTT
CASSSSSGWNTEAFF
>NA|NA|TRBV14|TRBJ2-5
TGTGCCAGCAGCCAAGATTCGTTCATGTGGCTGGAGACCCAGTACTTC
CASSQDSFMWLETQYF
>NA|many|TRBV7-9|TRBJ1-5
TGTGCCAGCAGCGACGCGGGGCCCGTTAATCAGCCCCAGCATTTT
CASSDAGPVNQPQHF
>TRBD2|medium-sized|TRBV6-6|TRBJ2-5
TGTGCCAGCAGTTACTCCGGGACTAGCGGGCAAGAGACCCAGTACTTC
CASSYSGTSGQETQYF
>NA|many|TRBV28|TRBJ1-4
TGTGCCAGCAGTTTAGTCGATCGTGAAAAACTGTTTTTT
CASSLVDREKLFF
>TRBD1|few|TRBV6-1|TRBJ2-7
TGTGCCAGCAACGAGGGGGCAGGCAAAACCTACGAGCAGTACTTC
CASNEGAGKTYEQYF
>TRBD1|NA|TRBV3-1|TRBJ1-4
TGTGCCAGCAGCCAATTAACAGGGGATGAAAAACTGTTTTTT
CASSQLTGDEKLFF
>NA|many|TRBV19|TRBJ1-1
TGTGCCAGTAATAGAGCGGTCAGTTTTAAAACTGAAGCTTTCTTT
CASNRAVSFKTEAFF
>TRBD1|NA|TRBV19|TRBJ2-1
TGTGCCAGTAGTTCAGGACAGGGATCAGATGAGCAGTTCTTC
CASSSGQGSDEQFF
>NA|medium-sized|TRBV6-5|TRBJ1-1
TGTGCCAGCAGTTACGGAGGGACAACTGAAGCTTTCTTT
CASSYGGTTEAFF
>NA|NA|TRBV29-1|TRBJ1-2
TGCAGCGCCGGGGTAACCTATGGCTACACCTTC
CSAGVTYGYTF
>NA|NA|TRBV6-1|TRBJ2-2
TGTGCCAGCCCGGACAGTGGGGGAACCGGGGAGCTGTTTTTT
CASPDSGGTGELFF
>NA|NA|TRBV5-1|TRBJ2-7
TGCGCCAGCAGCTTGAGCCAGACCTACGAGCAGTACTTC
CASSLSQTYEQYF
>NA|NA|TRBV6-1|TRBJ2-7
TGTGCCAGCAGTGAATCCTGGCAGGGGGGTGGCGAGCAGTACTTC
CASSESWQGGGEQYF